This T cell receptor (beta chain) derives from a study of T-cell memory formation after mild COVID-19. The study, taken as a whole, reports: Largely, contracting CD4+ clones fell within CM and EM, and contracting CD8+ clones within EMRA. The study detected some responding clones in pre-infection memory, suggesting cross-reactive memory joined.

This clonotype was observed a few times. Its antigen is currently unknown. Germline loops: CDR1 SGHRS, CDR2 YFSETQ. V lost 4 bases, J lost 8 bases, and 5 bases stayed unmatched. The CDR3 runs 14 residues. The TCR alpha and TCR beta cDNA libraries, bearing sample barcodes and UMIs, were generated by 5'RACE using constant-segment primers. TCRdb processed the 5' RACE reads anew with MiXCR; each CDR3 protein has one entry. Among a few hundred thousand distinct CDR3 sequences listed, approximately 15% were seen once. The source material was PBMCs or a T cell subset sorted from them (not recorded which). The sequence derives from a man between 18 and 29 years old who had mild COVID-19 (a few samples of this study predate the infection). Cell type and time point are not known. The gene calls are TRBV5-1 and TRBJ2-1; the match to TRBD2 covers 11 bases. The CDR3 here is CASSASGGTYEQFF. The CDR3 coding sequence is TGCGCCAGCAGCGCTAGCGGGGGGACTTATGAGCAGTTCTTC.